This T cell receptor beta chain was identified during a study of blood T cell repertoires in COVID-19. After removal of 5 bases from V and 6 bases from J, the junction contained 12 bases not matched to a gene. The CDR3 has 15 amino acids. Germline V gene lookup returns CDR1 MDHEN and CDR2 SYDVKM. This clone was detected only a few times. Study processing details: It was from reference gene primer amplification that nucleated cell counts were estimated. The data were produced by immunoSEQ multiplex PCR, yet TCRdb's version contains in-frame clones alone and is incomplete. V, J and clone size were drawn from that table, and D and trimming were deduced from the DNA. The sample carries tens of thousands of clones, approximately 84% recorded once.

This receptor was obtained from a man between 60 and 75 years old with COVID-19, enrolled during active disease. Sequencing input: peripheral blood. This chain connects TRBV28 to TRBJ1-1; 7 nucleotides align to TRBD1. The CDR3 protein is CASSPPTDRVAEAFF. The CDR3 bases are TGTGCCAGCAGTCCCCCAACCGACAGGGTAGCTGAAGCTTTCTTT.